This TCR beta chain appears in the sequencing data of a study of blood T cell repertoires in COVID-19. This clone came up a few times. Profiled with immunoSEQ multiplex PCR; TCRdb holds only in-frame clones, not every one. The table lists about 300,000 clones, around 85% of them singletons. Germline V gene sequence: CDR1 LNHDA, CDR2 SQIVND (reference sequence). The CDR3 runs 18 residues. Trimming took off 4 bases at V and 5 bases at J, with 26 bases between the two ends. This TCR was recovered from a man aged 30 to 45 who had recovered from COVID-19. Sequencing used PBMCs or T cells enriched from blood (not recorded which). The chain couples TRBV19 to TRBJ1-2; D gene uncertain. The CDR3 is CASSRPGRSLSSAYGYTF. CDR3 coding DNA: TGTGCCAGTAGTAGGCCCGGCCGTTCCCTAAGTTCAGCGTATGGCTACACCTTC.